Sequencing of this T cell receptor beta chain was carried out in a study of blood T cell repertoires in COVID-19. Overall study: From T cells, B-cell-depleted T cells, or PBMCs came the material, which was cDNA or gDNA.

Assay: immunoSEQ multiplex PCR; the TCRdb copy retains only in-frame clones and omits some. The sample has a few hundred thousand clones; about 88% are singletons. This CDR3 spans 16 amino acids. In its sample, this clone was seen a few times. The chain carries TRBV21-1 and TRBJ2-3; TRBD1, the table's D call, was not compared with the DNA. TRBV21-1 is an annotated pseudogene. Sequenced sample: PBMCs or T cells enriched from blood (not recorded which). This receptor was taken from a woman between 40 and 55 years old who had recovered from COVID-19. The CDR3 region is CASSKALGQGPDTQYF. CDR3 DNA sequence: TGTGCCAGCAGCAAAGCGCTTGGACAGGGACCAGATACGCAGTATTTT.